This T cell receptor (beta chain) comes out of a study of T cells in Graves' hyperthyroidism and ophthalmopathy. This clonotype was seen many times. Template material for amplifying TCR beta CDR3 regions consisted of RNA transcripts. When the TCR CDR3 underwent first-round RT-PCR, the HTBI primer set was used. TCRdb reanalysed the multiplex PCR reads using MiXCR and keeps one entry per CDR3 protein. This table has approximately 400,000 distinct CDR3 sequences, roughly 25% appearing once. Sequenced input: blood. This sequence originates from a man aged 45-60 years with Graves' hyperthyroidism.

CDR3 coding DNA: TGTGCCAGCAGCTTAACCCGGGTAGCCTCCTACGAGCAGTACTTC. This translates into CASSLTRVASYEQYF. The chain recombines TRBV7-2 with TRBJ2-7; D remains ambiguous. The CDR3 contains 15 residues. Germline loops: CDR1 SGHTA, CDR2 FQGNSA. Between the trimmed V and J ends, which lost 2 bases and 0 bases, there was a span of 11 bases.